One and the same sample provided the 15 T cell receptor beta chains below, sequenced in a study of identical twins. TCRdb processed the 5' RACE reads anew with MiXCR; each CDR3 protein has one entry. Of hundreds of thousands of distinct CDR3 sequences listed, 7.1% are singletons. This same sample was also taken into another study, of yellow fever vaccine responses in identical twins.

Sequenced input: PBMCs. These receptors were obtained from a woman aged 18-30 years in good health.

V gene TRBV6-5 combines with J gene TRBJ1-6, with TRBD1 matching over 7 bases. From germline, CDR1 is MNHEY and CDR2 SVGAGI. The CDR3 sequence is 18 residues long. After removal of 0 bases from V and 7 bases from J, the junction contained 12 bases not matched to a gene. Here the CDR3 reads CASSYSSTGSPINSPLHF. Written as DNA, the CDR3 is TGTGCCAGCAGTTACTCCTCGACAGGGAGCCCCATAAATTCACCCCTCCACTTT.

This clonotype was observed a few times. The rearrangement joins TRBV9 to TRBJ1-2; 8 nucleotides line up with TRBD1. J was trimmed by 0 bases and V by 4 bases; bases with no gene match: 11. The CDR3 is 17 residues long. The germline CDR1 and CDR2 sequences are SGDLS and YYNGEE. CDR3 amino acids: CASSPGPGQAPNYGYTF. Here the CDR3 DNA reads TGTGCCAGCAGCCCCGGCCCGGGACAGGCACCTAACTATGGCTACACCTTC.

CDR3 bases: TGTGCCATCAGTGACAGGGCTAGCGGCACCTACGAGCAGTACTTC. Its translation: CAISDRASGTYEQYF. The chain employs TRBV10-3 and TRBJ2-7; TRBD2 matches 7 bases. Germline CDR1 reads ENHRY; CDR2 reads SYGVKD. This CDR3 is 15 amino acids long. V gave up 3 bases and J gave up 2 bases; unmatched junction bases: 7.

Many counts were recorded for this clonotype. This rearrangement joins TRBV5-1 to TRBJ2-2, with D tentatively TRBD1 (5 bases). The CDR3 runs to 16 residues. The ends were cut back, 0 bases at V and 2 bases at J, with 11 bases in the middle. The germline CDR1 and CDR2 sequences are SGHRS and YFSETQ. The CDR3 DNA reads as TGCGCCAGCAGCTTGGTTGACAGCGCTAACACCGGGGAGCTGTTTTTT. This encodes CASSLVDSANTGELFF.

The sample holds a few counts of this clonotype. The chain has TRBV28 and TRBJ2-1; D ambiguous. Trimming took off 6 bases at V and 9 bases at J, with 12 bases between the two ends. Germline V gene sequence: CDR1 MDHEN, CDR2 SYDVKM. This CDR3 comprises 12 residues. For the CDR3, the DNA is TGTGCCAGCAGGCCGACCCCCGGTGAGCAGTTCTTC. Protein product: CASRPTPGEQFF.

The sample holds one count of this clonotype. The chain is built from TRBV4-1 and TRBJ2-3, with TRBD1 matching 7 bases. This CDR3 comprises 14 residues. Looked up from germline, CDR1 is MGHRA and CDR2 is YSYEKL. Trimming cost V 1 base and J 6 bases; bases outside gene matches: 4. CDR3 sequence (DNA): TGCGCCAGCAGCCAAGGGACAGGTTATGATACGCAGTATTTT. Residues: CASSQGTGYDTQYF.

This chain joins TRBV20-1 and TRBJ2-3, with TRBD2 identical over 10 bases. CDR3 length equals 13 residues. J lost 6 bases, V lost 2 bases, and 2 bases had no gene match. Germline CDR1 DFQATT, CDR2 SNEGSKA (reference sequence). The CDR3 coding sequence is TGCAGTGCTAGACTAGCGGGAGTGGATACGCAGTATTTT. This codes for CSARLAGVDTQYF.

V and J are TRBV29-1 and TRBJ2-3, with D perhaps matching TRBD2 (6 bases). Trimming cost V 6 bases and J 6 bases, with 22 bases left between them. Germline CDR1 SQVTM, CDR2 ANQGSEA. This CDR3 has 15 residues. The CDR3 here is CSVLGDPLASDTQYF. In DNA, the CDR3 is TGCAGCGTCCTTGGGGACCCGCTAGCGTCCGATACGCAGTATTTT.

This rearrangement joins TRBV4-1 to TRBJ2-1; TRBD1 aligns across 9 bases. CDR3 length equals 16 residues. Looked up from germline, CDR1 is MGHRA and CDR2 is YSYEKL. After removal of 4 bases from V and 8 bases from J, the junction contained 12 bases not matched to a gene. CDR3 sequence reads: CASSLGRGTGYDEQFF. In DNA form, the CDR3 reads TGCGCCAGCAGCCTCGGTAGGGGGACAGGGTACGATGAGCAGTTCTTC.

The rearrangement joins TRBV7-2 to TRBJ1-2, with TRBD1 identical over 7 bases. CDR3 size: 15 residues. Trimming removed 1 base from V and 8 bases from J; junction bases left unmatched: 10. From germline, CDR1 is SGHTA and CDR2 FQGNSA. CDR3 region: CASSLGGTATEGYTF. The CDR3 DNA follows: TGTGCCAGCAGCTTAGGGGGGACAGCGACTGAGGGCTACACCTTC. Using reference TRBV7-2 and TRBJ1-2 for the parts outside the CDR3, the full variable domain is GAGVSQSPSNKVTEKGKDVELRCDPISGHTALYWYRQSLGQGLEFLIYFQGNSAPDKSGLPSDRFSAERTGGSVSTLTIQRTQQEDSAVYLCASSLGGTATEGYTFGSGTRLTVV.

Ten or more counts support this clonotype. The rearrangement joins TRBV5-1 to TRBJ2-5; weak D call: TRBD2 (6 bases). V was trimmed by 4 bases and J by 3 bases, leaving 19 bases between them. The CDR3 is 16 residues long. The V gene's germline CDR1 is SGHRS and CDR2 YFSETQ. CDR3: CASSAASSVFEETQYF. CDR3 nucleotide sequence: TGCGCCAGCAGCGCCGCATCTAGCGTGTTTGAAGAGACCCAGTACTTC.

This clonotype was counted only a few times. J is TRBJ1-6 and V is TRBV3-1; 7 bases line up with TRBD1. The trim removed 1 base at V and 7 bases at J, leaving 4 bases unmatched. This CDR3 contains 15 residues. Germline V gene lookup returns CDR1 LGHDT and CDR2 YNNKEL (reference sequence). Here the CDR3 DNA reads TGTGCCAGCAGCCAAGCCCCGGGACAGAATTCACCCCTCCACTTT. Encoded protein: CASSQAPGQNSPLHF.

The chain recombines TRBV7-9 with TRBJ2-2; TRBD2 matches at 15 bases. The CDR3 length is 17 residues. With 1 base clipped from V and 5 bases from J, the junction kept 2 bases outside the gene matches. The V gene's germline CDR1 is SEHNR and CDR2 FQNEAQ (reference sequence). The CDR3 loop is CASSLVGTSGRTGELFF. CDR3 coding DNA: TGTGCCAGCAGCTTAGTGGGGACTAGCGGGAGGACCGGGGAGCTGTTTTTT.

This clonotype was recorded at least ten times. The rearrangement joins TRBV6-5 to TRBJ1-2; D gene ambiguous. V was trimmed by 0 bases and J by 9 bases, leaving 5 bases between them. The CDR3 contains 11 residues. The germline V gene encodes CDR1 MNHEY and CDR2 SVGAGI. The chain's CDR3 is CASSYSGSYTF. The CDR3 coding sequence is TGTGCCAGCAGTTACTCGGGCAGCTACACCTTC.

This clonotype was detected ten times or more. The rearrangement joins TRBV6-1 to TRBJ2-1; TRBD1 matches 9 bases. The CDR3 spans 14 residues. Unmatched junction bases numbered 2, after V lost 4 bases and J lost 4 bases. Germline CDR1 and CDR2: MNHNS and SASEGT. This chain's CDR3 is CASSAGQGYNEQFF. CDR3 DNA sequence: TGTGCCAGCAGTGCCGGACAGGGGTACAATGAGCAGTTCTTC.